One sample yielded the 12 T cell receptor beta chains listed below, sequenced in a study of ipilimumab plus nivolumab after autologous stem cell transplantation. Assay used: immunoSEQ multiplex PCR; TCRdb lists only in-frame clones, some missing. The profile shows some 25,000 clones, about 86% of them singletons. Material: PBMCs, obtained in a trial of ipilimumab plus nivolumab as post-transplant consolidation. These receptor sequences come from a male donor with diffuse large B-cell lymphoma.

V usage is TRBV7-8 and J usage is TRBJ1-3; D is unresolved. CDR1 and CDR2 (germline): SGHVS, FQNEAQ. Trimming shortened V by 5 bases and J by 0 bases, and 14 bases separated the two germline ends. The CDR3 loop spans 16 amino acids. Here the CDR3 reads CASSPLTKSSGNTIYF. Here the CDR3 DNA reads TGTGCCAGCAGCCCCCTTACAAAGAGCTCTGGAAACACCATATATTTT.

The genes are TRBV2 and TRBJ1-5; D perhaps matches TRBD1 (6 bases). Germline CDR1 is SNHLY and CDR2 is FYNNEI. The CDR3 sequence is 18 residues long. V was trimmed by 6 bases and J by 0 bases, leaving 21 bases between them. CDR3 sequence reads: CASSRGAGAKNSNQPQHF. For the CDR3, the DNA is TGTGCCAGCAGCCGGGGGGCAGGCGCTAAGAATAGCAATCAGCCCCAGCATTTT.

The V call is TRBV25-1, the J call TRBJ1-6; no clear D gene. The germline gives CDR1 MGHDK, CDR2 SYGVNS. Trimming left V 4 bases short and J 8 bases short, with 12 bases between. The CDR3 runs to 14 residues. The CDR3 sequence: CASSVRSPDSPLHF. Here the CDR3 DNA reads TGTGCCAGCAGTGTTCGGAGTCCCGATTCACCCCTCCACTTT. The full variable domain, with the rest looked up from reference TRBV25-1 and TRBJ1-6, is EADIYQTPRYLVIGTGKKITLECSQTMGHDKMYWYQQDPGMELHLIHYSYGVNSTEKGDLSSESTVSRIRTEHFPLTLESARPSHTSQYLCASSVRSPDSPLHFGNGTRLTVT.

This chain links TRBV30 with TRBJ2-5; 8 nucleotides line up with TRBD1. Germline CDR1 reads GTSNPN; CDR2 reads SVGIG (reference sequence). The CDR3 has 13 residues. V shed 8 bases and J 7 bases; nucleotides not matched to a gene: 12. CDR3 DNA: TGTGCCGCGGACAGGGCCTCCTCTGGGACCCAGTACTTC. Translation: CAADRASSGTQYF.

This clone was seen a single time. The chain links TRBV20-1 to TRBJ2-5; no clear D. The CDR3 contains 11 residues. Germline V gene lookup returns CDR1 DFQATT and CDR2 SNEGSKA (reference sequence). With 4 bases removed from V and 7 bases from J, the gap between germline ends came to 10 bases. CDR3 amino acids: CSAKGSGTQYF. Here the CDR3 DNA reads TGCAGTGCTAAGGGATCCGGGACCCAGTACTTC.

The chain couples TRBV14 to TRBJ1-1; D uncertain. Trimming cost V 0 bases and J 11 bases, with 13 bases left between them. Germline V gene lookup returns CDR1 SGHDN and CDR2 FVKESK. There are 13 residues in the CDR3. The CDR3 nucleotides are TGTGCCAGCAGCCAAGACGATCAACTTAGGGCTTTCTTT. Amino acids: CASSQDDQLRAFF.

This sequence joins TRBV10-3 and TRBJ2-2, with 7 bases lining up with TRBD1. The J segment lost 4 bases and the V segment lost 3 bases, leaving 8 bases of the junction unmatched. The CDR3 covers 16 residues. The germline gives CDR1 ENHRY, CDR2 SYGVKD. CDR3: CAISDRDSWSTGELFF. Here the CDR3 DNA reads TGTGCCATCAGTGACCGGGACAGCTGGTCCACCGGGGAGCTGTTTTTT.

The sample holds one count of this clone. The chain recombines TRBV30 with TRBJ2-5; 10 nucleotides align to TRBD2. The J segment lost 0 bases and the V segment lost 0 bases, leaving 4 bases of the junction unmatched. Germline V gene sequence: CDR1 GTSNPN, CDR2 SVGIG (reference sequence). The CDR3 has 16 residues. DNA for the CDR3: TGTGCCTGGAGTGTCAAAGCGGGGGGGTACCAAGAGACCCAGTACTTC. It codes for CAWSVKAGGYQETQYF. The full variable domain, with the rest looked up from reference TRBV30 and TRBJ2-5, is SQTIHQWPATLVQPVGSPLSLECTVEGTSNPNLYWYRQAAGRGLQLLFYSVGIGQISSEVPQNLSASRPQDRQFILSSKKLLLSDSGFYLCAWSVKAGGYQETQYFGPGTRLLVL.

This clone appeared once. The rearrangement joins TRBV6-5 to TRBJ2-7; D is perhaps TRBD1 (5 bases). CDR3 length: 12 amino acids. V was shortened by 6 bases and J by 3 bases, with 9 bases between the two germline ends. CDR1 is MNHEY, CDR2 SVGAGI, per germline. The CDR3 loop is CASRRDSYEQYF. The CDR3 DNA reads TGTGCCAGCAGGCGCGACAGCTACGAGCAGTACTTC.

This chain joins TRBV27 and TRBJ2-2; unclear D gene. There are 14 residues in the CDR3. V was cut by 2 bases and J by 0 bases, with 4 bases left in between. The V gene's germline CDR1 is MNHEY and CDR2 SMNVEV (reference sequence). The CDR3 sequence is CASSLGTNTGELFF. The CDR3 DNA reads as TGTGCCAGCAGTTTAGGGACGAACACCGGGGAGCTGTTTTTT.

Only a few counts were recorded for this clone. The V and J genes are TRBV2 and TRBJ1-6, with 8 positions matching TRBD1. Unmatched junction bases numbered 8, after V lost 6 bases and J lost 7 bases. The CDR3 is 15 amino acids. The germline gives CDR1 SNHLY, CDR2 FYNNEI. The CDR3: CASRDLTGGNSPLHF. The CDR3 DNA follows: TGTGCCAGCAGGGACCTCACAGGGGGAAATTCACCCCTCCACTTT. The full variable domain, in which reference TRBV2 and TRBJ1-6 provide the parts outside the CDR3, is EPEVTQTPSHQVTQMGQEVILRCVPISNHLYFYWYRQILGQKVEFLVSFYNNEISEKSEIFDDQFSVERPDGSNFTLKIRSTKLEDSAMYFCASRDLTGGNSPLHFGNGTRLTVT.

This clone was observed a few times. In DNA, the CDR3 is TGTGCCAGCAGTGACATTCCAGGGTCCGAGCAGTACTTC. This sequence encodes CASSDIPGSEQYF. This chain connects TRBV6-4 to TRBJ2-7; D possibly corresponds to TRBD1 (5 bases). CDR3 size: 13 residues. Germline V gene sequence: CDR1 MRHNA, CDR2 SNTAGT. V was shortened by 2 bases and J by 6 bases, with 11 bases between the two germline ends.